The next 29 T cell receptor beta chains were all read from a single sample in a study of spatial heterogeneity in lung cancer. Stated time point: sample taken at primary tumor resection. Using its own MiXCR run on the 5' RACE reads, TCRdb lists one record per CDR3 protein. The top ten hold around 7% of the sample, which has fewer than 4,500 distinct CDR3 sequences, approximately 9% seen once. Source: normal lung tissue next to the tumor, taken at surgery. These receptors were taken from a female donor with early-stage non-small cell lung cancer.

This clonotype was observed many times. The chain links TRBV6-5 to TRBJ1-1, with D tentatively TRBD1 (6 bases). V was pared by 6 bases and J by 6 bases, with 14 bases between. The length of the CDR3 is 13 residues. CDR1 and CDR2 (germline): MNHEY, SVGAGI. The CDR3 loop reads CASSRGGTAEAFF. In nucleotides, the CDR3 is TGTGCCAGCAGCAGGGGTGGGACGGCTGAAGCTTTCTTT.

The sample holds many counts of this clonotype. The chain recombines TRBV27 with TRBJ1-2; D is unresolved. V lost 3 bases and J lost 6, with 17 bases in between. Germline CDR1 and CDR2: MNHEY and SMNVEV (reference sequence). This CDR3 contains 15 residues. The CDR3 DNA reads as TGTGCCAGCAGTTTGGCTGACGCCGGTTCGAATGGCTACACCTTC. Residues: CASSLADAGSNGYTF.

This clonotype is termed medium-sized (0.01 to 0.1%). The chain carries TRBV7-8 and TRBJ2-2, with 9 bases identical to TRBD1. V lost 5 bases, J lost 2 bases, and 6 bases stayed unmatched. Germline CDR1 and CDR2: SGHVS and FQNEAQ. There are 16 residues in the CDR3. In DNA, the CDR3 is TGTGCCAGCAGCCCGGGGACAGGGACCAACACCGGGGAGCTGTTTTTT. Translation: CASSPGTGTNTGELFF.

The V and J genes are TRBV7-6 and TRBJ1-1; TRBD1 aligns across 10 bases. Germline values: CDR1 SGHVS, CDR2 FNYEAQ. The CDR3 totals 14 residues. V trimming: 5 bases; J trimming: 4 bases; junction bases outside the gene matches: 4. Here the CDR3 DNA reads TGTGCCAGCAGCCGGACAGGGGGATCCACTGAAGCTTTCTTT. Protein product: CASSRTGGSTEAFF.

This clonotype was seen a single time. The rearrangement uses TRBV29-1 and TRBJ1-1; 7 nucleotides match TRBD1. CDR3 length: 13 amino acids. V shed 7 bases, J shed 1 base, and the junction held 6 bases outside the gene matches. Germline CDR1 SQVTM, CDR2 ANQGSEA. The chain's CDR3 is CSGIGTANTEAFF. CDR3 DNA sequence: TGCAGCGGGATTGGGACAGCGAACACTGAAGCTTTCTTT.

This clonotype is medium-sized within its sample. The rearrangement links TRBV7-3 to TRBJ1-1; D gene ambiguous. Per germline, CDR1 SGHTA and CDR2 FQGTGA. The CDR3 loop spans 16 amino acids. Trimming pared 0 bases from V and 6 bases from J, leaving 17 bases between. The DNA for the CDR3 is TGTGCCAGCAGCTTAACCCCTATGACGGGGTTCCCTGAAGCTTTCTTT. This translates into CASSLTPMTGFPEAFF.

CDR3 in amino acids: CASSLGARGDYGYTF. The CDR3 DNA reads as TGTGCCAGCAGCTTAGGAGCCAGGGGGGACTATGGCTACACCTTC. The chain uses TRBV7-9 and TRBJ1-2; 7 bases map to TRBD1. V lost 1 base to trimming and J lost 3 bases; unmatched junction nucleotides: 5. Germline V lookup: CDR1 SEHNR, CDR2 FQNEAQ (reference sequence). The CDR3 is 15 amino acids. Looking up the rest from reference TRBV7-9 and TRBJ1-2 gives the full variable domain: DTGVSQNPRHKITKRGQNVTFRCDPISEHNRLYWYRQTLGQGPEFLTYFQNEAQLEKSRLLSDRFSAERPKGSFSTLEIQRTEQGDSAMYLCASSLGARGDYGYTFGSGTRLTVV.

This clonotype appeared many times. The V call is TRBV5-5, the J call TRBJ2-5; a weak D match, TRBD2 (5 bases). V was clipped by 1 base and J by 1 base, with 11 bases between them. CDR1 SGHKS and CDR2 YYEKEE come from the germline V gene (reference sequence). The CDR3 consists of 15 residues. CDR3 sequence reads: CASSLLTGIQETQYF. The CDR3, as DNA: TGTGCCAGCAGCTTGCTCACCGGGATCCAAGAGACCCAGTACTTC.

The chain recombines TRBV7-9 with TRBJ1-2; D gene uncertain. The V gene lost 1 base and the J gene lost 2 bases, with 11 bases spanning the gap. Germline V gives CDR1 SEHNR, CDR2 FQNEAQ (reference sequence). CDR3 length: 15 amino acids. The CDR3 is CASSLDWGLNYGYTF. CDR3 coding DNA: TGTGCCAGCAGCTTAGATTGGGGTTTGAACTATGGCTACACCTTC.

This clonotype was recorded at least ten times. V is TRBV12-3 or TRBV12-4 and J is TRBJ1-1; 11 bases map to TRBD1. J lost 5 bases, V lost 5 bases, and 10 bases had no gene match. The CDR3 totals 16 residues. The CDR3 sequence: CASSRRTGGERTEAFF. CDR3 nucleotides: TGTGCCAGCAGTCGGAGGACAGGGGGCGAAAGGACTGAAGCTTTCTTT.

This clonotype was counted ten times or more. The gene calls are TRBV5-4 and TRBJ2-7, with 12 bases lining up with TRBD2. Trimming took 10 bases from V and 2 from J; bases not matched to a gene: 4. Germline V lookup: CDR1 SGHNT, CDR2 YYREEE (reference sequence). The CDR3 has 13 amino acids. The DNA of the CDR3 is TGTGCCGGAGGACTAGCGGGGACCTACGAGCAGTACTTC. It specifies CAGGLAGTYEQYF.

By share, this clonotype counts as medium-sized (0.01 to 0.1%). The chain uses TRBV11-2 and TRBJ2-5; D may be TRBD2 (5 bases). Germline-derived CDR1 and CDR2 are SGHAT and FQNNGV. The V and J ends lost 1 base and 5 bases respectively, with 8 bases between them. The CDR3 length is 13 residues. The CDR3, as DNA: TGTGCCAGCAGCTTAGGGAGGAAGGAGACCCAGTACTTC. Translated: CASSLGRKETQYF.

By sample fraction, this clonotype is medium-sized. The DNA for the CDR3 is TGCGCCAGCAGTCAAACCCCAAAGTCTAGCGGGAGAAACGGGGAGCTGTTTTTT. Protein: CASSQTPKSSGRNGELFF. J is TRBJ2-2 and V is TRBV23-1, with 10 positions matching TRBD2. TRBV23-1 is classed as an ORF, of uncertain function. The V gene end was trimmed by 2 bases and the J gene end by 7 bases; junction bases not matched to a gene: 13. This CDR3 is 18 amino acids long.

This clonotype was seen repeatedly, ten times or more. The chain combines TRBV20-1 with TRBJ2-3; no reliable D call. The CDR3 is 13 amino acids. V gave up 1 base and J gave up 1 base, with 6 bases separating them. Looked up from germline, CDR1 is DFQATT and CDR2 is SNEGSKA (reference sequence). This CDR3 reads CSARGSGTDTQYF. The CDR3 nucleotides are TGCAGTGCTAGAGGGTCGGGCACAGATACGCAGTATTTT.

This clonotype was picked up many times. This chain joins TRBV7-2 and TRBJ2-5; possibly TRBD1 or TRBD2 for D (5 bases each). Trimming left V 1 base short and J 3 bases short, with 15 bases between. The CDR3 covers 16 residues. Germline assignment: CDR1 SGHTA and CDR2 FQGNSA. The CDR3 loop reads CASSLVPEGQKETQYF. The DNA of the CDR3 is TGTGCCAGCAGCTTAGTTCCAGAGGGGCAAAAAGAGACCCAGTACTTC. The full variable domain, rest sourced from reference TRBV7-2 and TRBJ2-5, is GAGVSQSPSNKVTEKGKDVELRCDPISGHTALYWYRQSLGQGLEFLIYFQGNSAPDKSGLPSDRFSAERTGGSVSTLTIQRTQQEDSAVYLCASSLVPEGQKETQYFGPGTRLLVL.

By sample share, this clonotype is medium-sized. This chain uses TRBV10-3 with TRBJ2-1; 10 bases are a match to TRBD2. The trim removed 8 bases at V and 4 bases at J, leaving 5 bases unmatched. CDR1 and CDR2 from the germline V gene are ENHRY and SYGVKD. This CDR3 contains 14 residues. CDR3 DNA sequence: TGTGCCATCCGAACTAGCGGGGATTACAATGAGCAGTTCTTC. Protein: CAIRTSGDYNEQFF.

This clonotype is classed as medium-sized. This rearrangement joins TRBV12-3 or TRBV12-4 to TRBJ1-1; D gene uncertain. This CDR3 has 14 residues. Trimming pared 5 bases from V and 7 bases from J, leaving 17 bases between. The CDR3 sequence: CASSPFRGQSEAFF. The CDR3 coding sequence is TGTGCCAGCAGTCCCTTCAGAGGGCAAAGTGAAGCTTTCTTT.

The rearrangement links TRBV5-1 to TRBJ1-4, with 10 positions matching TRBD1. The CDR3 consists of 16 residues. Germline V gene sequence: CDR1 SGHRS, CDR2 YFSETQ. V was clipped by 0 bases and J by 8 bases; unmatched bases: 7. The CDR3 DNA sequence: TGCGCCAGCAGCTTGGGCCCGGGACAGGGGCTCGAAAAACTGTTTTTT. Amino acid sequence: CASSLGPGQGLEKLFF.

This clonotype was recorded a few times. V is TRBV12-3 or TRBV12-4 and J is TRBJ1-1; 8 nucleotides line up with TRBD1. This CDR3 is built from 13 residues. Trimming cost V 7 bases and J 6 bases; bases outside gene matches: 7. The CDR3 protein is CASTITGGAEAFF. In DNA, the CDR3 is TGTGCCAGCACCATAACAGGGGGGGCTGAAGCTTTCTTT.

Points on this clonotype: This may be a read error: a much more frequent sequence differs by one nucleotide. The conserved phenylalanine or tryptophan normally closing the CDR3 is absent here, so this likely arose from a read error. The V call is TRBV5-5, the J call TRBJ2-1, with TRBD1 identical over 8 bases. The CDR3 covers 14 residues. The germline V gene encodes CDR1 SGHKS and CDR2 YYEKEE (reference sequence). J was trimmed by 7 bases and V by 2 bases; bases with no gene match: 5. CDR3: CASSLQGDMNEQFS. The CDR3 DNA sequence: TGTGCCAGCAGCTTACAGGGGGACATGAATGAGCAGTTCTCC.

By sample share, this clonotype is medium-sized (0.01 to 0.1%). The CDR3 DNA sequence: TGCAGTGCTACACAGGGGTTGGGATTTTATGGCTACACCTTC. This sequence encodes CSATQGLGFYGYTF. The V gene is TRBV20-1, the J gene TRBJ1-2, with TRBD1 matching over 7 bases. The CDR3 is 14 residues long. Germline loops: CDR1 DFQATT, CDR2 SNEGSKA (reference sequence). The V segment lost 4 bases and the J segment 5 bases; nucleotides outside the gene matches: 10.

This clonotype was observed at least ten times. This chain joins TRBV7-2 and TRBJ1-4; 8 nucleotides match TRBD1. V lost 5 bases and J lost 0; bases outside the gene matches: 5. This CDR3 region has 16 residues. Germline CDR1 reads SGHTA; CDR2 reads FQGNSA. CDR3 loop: CASSPQTGATNEKLFF. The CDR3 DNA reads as TGTGCCAGCAGCCCTCAGACAGGGGCAACTAATGAAAAACTGTTTTTT.

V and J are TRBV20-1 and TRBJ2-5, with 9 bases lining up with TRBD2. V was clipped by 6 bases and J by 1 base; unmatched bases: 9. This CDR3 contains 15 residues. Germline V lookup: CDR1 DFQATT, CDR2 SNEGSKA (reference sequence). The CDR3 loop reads CSADPETSGQETQYF. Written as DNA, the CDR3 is TGCAGTGCGGACCCTGAGACTAGCGGCCAAGAGACCCAGTACTTC.

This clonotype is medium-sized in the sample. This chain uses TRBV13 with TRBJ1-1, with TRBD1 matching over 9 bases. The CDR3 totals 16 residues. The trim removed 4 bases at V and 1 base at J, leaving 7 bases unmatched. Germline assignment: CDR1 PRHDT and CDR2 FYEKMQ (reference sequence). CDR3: CASSWGQGMGNTEAFF. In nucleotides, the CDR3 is TGTGCCAGCAGCTGGGGACAGGGAATGGGGAACACTGAAGCTTTCTTT. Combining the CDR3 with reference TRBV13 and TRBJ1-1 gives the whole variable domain AAGVIQSPRHLIKEKRETATLKCYPIPRHDTVYWYQQGPGQDPQFLISFYEKMQSDKGSIPDRFSAQQFSDYHSELNMSSLELGDSALYFCASSWGQGMGNTEAFFGQGTRLTVV.

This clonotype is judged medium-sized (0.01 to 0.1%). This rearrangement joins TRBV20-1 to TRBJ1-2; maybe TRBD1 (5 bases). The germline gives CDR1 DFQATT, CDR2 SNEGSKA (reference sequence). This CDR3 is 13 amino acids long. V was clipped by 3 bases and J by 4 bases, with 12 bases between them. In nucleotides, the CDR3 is TGCAGTGCTAGTTCACCCGGGACCTATGGCTACACCTTC. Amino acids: CSASSPGTYGYTF.

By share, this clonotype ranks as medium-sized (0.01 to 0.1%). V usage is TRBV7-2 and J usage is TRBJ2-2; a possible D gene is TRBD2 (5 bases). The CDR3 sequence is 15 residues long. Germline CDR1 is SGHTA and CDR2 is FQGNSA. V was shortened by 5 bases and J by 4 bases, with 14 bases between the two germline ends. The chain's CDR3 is CASSETSWVTGELFF. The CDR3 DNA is TGTGCCAGCAGCGAAACTAGTTGGGTCACCGGGGAGCTGTTTTTT. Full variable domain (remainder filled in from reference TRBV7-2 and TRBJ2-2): GAGVSQSPSNKVTEKGKDVELRCDPISGHTALYWYRQSLGQGLEFLIYFQGNSAPDKSGLPSDRFSAERTGGSVSTLTIQRTQQEDSAVYLCASSETSWVTGELFFGEGSRLTVL.

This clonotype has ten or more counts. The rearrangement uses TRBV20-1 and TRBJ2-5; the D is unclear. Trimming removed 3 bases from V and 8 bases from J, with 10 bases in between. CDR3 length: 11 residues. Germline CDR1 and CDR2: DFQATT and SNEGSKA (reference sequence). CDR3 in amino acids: CSARSQPTQYF. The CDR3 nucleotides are TGCAGTGCTAGGAGCCAGCCAACCCAGTACTTC.

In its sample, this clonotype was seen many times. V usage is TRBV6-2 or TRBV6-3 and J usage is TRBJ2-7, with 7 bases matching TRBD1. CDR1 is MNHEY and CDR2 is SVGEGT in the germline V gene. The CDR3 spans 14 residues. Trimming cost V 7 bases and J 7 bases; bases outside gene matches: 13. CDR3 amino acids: CASTLDRIKGEQYF. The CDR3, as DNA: TGTGCCAGCACCCTGGACAGGATCAAGGGAGAGCAGTACTTC.

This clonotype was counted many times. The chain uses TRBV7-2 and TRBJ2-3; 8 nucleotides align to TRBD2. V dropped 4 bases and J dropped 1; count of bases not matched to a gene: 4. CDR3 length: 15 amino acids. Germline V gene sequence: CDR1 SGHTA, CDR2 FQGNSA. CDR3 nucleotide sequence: TGTGCCAGCAGCTACCAAGCGGGAGGCACAGATACGCAGTATTTT. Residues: CASSYQAGGTDTQYF.